Listed below are T cell receptor beta chains from one sample, sequenced in a study of T cell repertoires in cytomegalovirus infection. TCRdb processed the reads anew with MiXCR; each CDR3 protein has one entry. Of about 740,000 distinct CDR3 sequences listed, approximately 34% are singletons. Material for sequencing was PBMCs. The receptor source for this set is a human donor in good health (CMV status not recorded). Some clones in this sample may be carry-over from other donors' samples. Each CDR3 is given with its conserved first and last residue. Fields, in order: V gene, D gene, clone size, J gene, CDR3 DNA, CDR3 protein. A D gene is named only where the DNA matches it firmly. Rows may omit the clone size; those that give it use once, few, many or a size class.

V gene: TRBV7-2
D gene: TRBD1
clone size: .
J gene: TRBJ1-2
CDR3 DNA: TGTGCCAGCAGCTCCCGGACAGGGGGTTCCTATGGCTACACCTTC
CDR3 protein: CASSSRTGGSYGYTF

V gene: TRBV7-2
D gene: TRBD2
clone size: .
J gene: TRBJ2-2
CDR3 DNA: TGTGCCAGCAGCTTAACCCGCGGGAGAGGGGAGCTGTTGTTT
CDR3 protein: CASSLTRGRGELLF

V gene: TRBV27
D gene: TRBD2
clone size: .
J gene: TRBJ2-4
CDR3 DNA: TGTGCCAGCCGGGTTAGCGGGCCCAAAAACATTCAGTACTTC
CDR3 protein: CASRVSGPKNIQYF

V gene: TRBV27
D gene: .
clone size: .
J gene: TRBJ2-1
CDR3 DNA: TGTGCCAGCAGAAGGGGACTCGGGGGGCCCCTCAATGAGCAGTTCTTC
CDR3 protein: CASRRGLGGPLNEQFF

V gene: TRBV7-2
D gene: TRBD2
clone size: few
J gene: TRBJ2-1
CDR3 DNA: TGTGCCAGCAGCTTACGTCCAGCGGGGAGCTCCTACAATGAGCAGTTCTTC
CDR3 protein: CASSLRPAGSSYNEQFF

V gene: TRBV6-6
D gene: .
clone size: .
J gene: TRBJ1-4
CDR3 DNA: TGTGCCAGCAGTCTCCTCGGGGGCGCGGGTGAAAAACTGTTTTTT
CDR3 protein: CASSLLGGAGEKLFF

V gene: TRBV28
D gene: .
clone size: .
J gene: TRBJ2-7
CDR3 DNA: TGTGCCAGCAGTTCTAACAGGCGTGCATCCTACGAGCAGTACTTC
CDR3 protein: CASSSNRRASYEQYF

V gene: TRBV5-1
D gene: TRBD1
clone size: .
J gene: TRBJ1-1
CDR3 DNA: TGCGCCAGCAGCTTGGGGAAAGGGACAGCAAACACTGAAGCTTTCTTT
CDR3 protein: CASSLGKGTANTEAFF

V gene: TRBV19
D gene: .
clone size: few
J gene: TRBJ2-2
CDR3 DNA: TGTGCCAGTAGTATCGTATCTGGGGGCGGGGAGCTGTTTTTT
CDR3 protein: CASSIVSGGGELFF

V gene: TRBV7-9
D gene: .
clone size: .
J gene: TRBJ1-4
CDR3 DNA: TGTGCCAGCAGCGCATCTCACGAGTATTCTAATGAAAAACTGTTTTTT
CDR3 protein: CASSASHEYSNEKLFF

V gene: TRBV27
D gene: .
clone size: few
J gene: TRBJ2-7
CDR3 DNA: TGTGCCAGCAGTTTGGTGGGGGTCATCAACGAGCAGTACTTC
CDR3 protein: CASSLVGVINEQYF

V gene: TRBV6-5
D gene: .
clone size: .
J gene: TRBJ2-7
CDR3 DNA: TGTGCCAGTTACGAGGGGCAGAGCTCCTACGAGCAGTACTTC
CDR3 protein: CASYEGQSSYEQYF

V gene: TRBV6-2/TRBV6-3
D gene: .
clone size: .
J gene: TRBJ2-1
CDR3 DNA: TGTGCCAGCAGTTACCCGGACGAGTTAAATGAGCAGTTCTTC
CDR3 protein: CASSYPDELNEQFF

V gene: TRBV11-1
D gene: TRBD2
clone size: .
J gene: TRBJ2-1
CDR3 DNA: TGTGCCAGCAGCGCCTCTCCGGGACTAGCAGCGGACAATGAGCAGTTCTTC
CDR3 protein: CASSASPGLAADNEQFF

V gene: TRBV19
D gene: .
clone size: once
J gene: TRBJ1-1
CDR3 DNA: TGTGCCAGTAGTATAACCCGCCTTGCGGCACTTAACACTGAAGCTTTCTTT
CDR3 protein: CASSITRLAALNTEAFF

V gene: TRBV7-7
D gene: .
clone size: few
J gene: TRBJ2-5
CDR3 DNA: TGTGCTAGCAGCTTAGCGTCCGCACCTCAAGAGACCCAGTACTTC
CDR3 protein: CASSLASAPQETQYF

V gene: TRBV7-2
D gene: .
clone size: many
J gene: TRBJ2-1
CDR3 DNA: TGTGCCAGCAGCTTCGGGCCCACCGATGAGCAGTTCTTC
CDR3 protein: CASSFGPTDEQFF

V gene: TRBV28
D gene: .
clone size: .
J gene: TRBJ1-4
CDR3 DNA: TGTGCCAGCAGTTTATCCCGCCTTACAGGGATCAGTCGGACAATGAGAAAACTGTTTTTT
CDR3 protein: CASSLSRLTGISRTMRKLFF

V gene: TRBV11-1
D gene: .
clone size: .
J gene: TRBJ1-1
CDR3 DNA: TGTGCCAGCGGCCCATGGGGGAGAATGAACACTGAAGCTTTCTTT
CDR3 protein: CASGPWGRMNTEAFF

V gene: TRBV12-3/TRBV12-4
D gene: .
clone size: many
J gene: TRBJ2-3
CDR3 DNA: TGTGCCAGCAGGCCCTCTAGCACAGATACGCAGTATTTT
CDR3 protein: CASRPSSTDTQYF

V gene: TRBV24-1
D gene: .
clone size: .
J gene: TRBJ2-2
CDR3 DNA: TGTGCCGCCCTTGGATGGGGCGGGGAGCTGTTTTTT
CDR3 protein: CAALGWGGELFF

V gene: TRBV5-4
D gene: .
clone size: .
J gene: TRBJ2-4
CDR3 DNA: TGTGCCAGCAGCTTTCACGGGACAACAAAAAACATTCAGTACTTC
CDR3 protein: CASSFHGTTKNIQYF

V gene: TRBV28
D gene: .
clone size: .
J gene: TRBJ1-1
CDR3 DNA: TGTGCCAGCAGGCGGACAGCGGGGGACACTGAAGCTTTCTTT
CDR3 protein: CASRRTAGDTEAFF

V gene: TRBV7-9
D gene: .
clone size: few
J gene: TRBJ2-1
CDR3 DNA: TGTGCCAGCAGCTTAGTCGAGCCCGAGCAGTTCTTC
CDR3 protein: CASSLVEPEQFF

V gene: TRBV29-1
D gene: TRBD2
clone size: few
J gene: TRBJ2-5
CDR3 DNA: TGCAGCGTTGAGGAAGCGGGGGCAGAAGAGACCCAGTACTTC
CDR3 protein: CSVEEAGAEETQYF

V gene: TRBV5-3
D gene: .
clone size: few
J gene: TRBJ2-4
CDR3 DNA: TGTGCCAGCAGCTTCGGGGGGCACGGCGAAAACATTCAGTACTTC
CDR3 protein: CASSFGGHGENIQYF

V gene: TRBV27
D gene: TRBD2
clone size: .
J gene: TRBJ2-1
CDR3 DNA: TGTGCCAGCAGTGTACATCGGGGAGGGATCAATGAGCAGTTCTTC
CDR3 protein: CASSVHRGGINEQFF

V gene: TRBV19
D gene: TRBD1
clone size: few
J gene: TRBJ2-7
CDR3 DNA: TGTGCCAGTAGACCCAGGGGGCGCGAGGGCTACGAGCAGTACTTC
CDR3 protein: CASRPRGREGYEQYF

V gene: TRBV5-6
D gene: .
clone size: .
J gene: TRBJ2-1
CDR3 DNA: TGTGCCAGCAGCTTGGGGTGGGTTGTGATGGATTTGTCCTACAATGAGCAGTTCTTC
CDR3 protein: CASSLGWVVMDLSYNEQFF

V gene: TRBV28
D gene: .
clone size: few
J gene: TRBJ2-3
CDR3 DNA: TGTGCCAGCACCCTAAGAGGGTTCACAGATACGCAGTATTTT
CDR3 protein: CASTLRGFTDTQYF

V gene: TRBV10-3
D gene: .
clone size: .
J gene: TRBJ1-1
CDR3 DNA: TGTGCCATCAGTGGGGGACGGGTTGTCAACACTGAAGCTTTCTTT
CDR3 protein: CAISGGRVVNTEAFF

V gene: TRBV28
D gene: .
clone size: .
J gene: TRBJ2-3
CDR3 DNA: TGTGCCAGCAGTTCTCCCGGAGGGGGGAGTATACATAGCACAGATACGCAGTATTTT
CDR3 protein: CASSSPGGGSIHSTDTQYF

V gene: TRBV28
D gene: TRBD1
clone size: .
J gene: TRBJ1-2
CDR3 DNA: TGTGCCAGCAGCCGGACCGACAGGGTGGGTGGCTACACCTTC
CDR3 protein: CASSRTDRVGGYTF

V gene: TRBV12-3/TRBV12-4
D gene: .
clone size: .
J gene: TRBJ2-3
CDR3 DNA: TGTGCCAGCAGTTCCCGGACAATCCCCACAGATACGCAGTATTTT
CDR3 protein: CASSSRTIPTDTQYF

V gene: TRBV28
D gene: TRBD1
clone size: .
J gene: TRBJ2-3
CDR3 DNA: TGTGCCAGCAGTTCGCCAACGGGACAGCGGTACACAGATACGCAGTATTTT
CDR3 protein: CASSSPTGQRYTDTQYF

V gene: TRBV6-1
D gene: TRBD1
clone size: .
J gene: TRBJ2-7
CDR3 DNA: TGTGCCAGCGGATCGAGGACAGGGATCTCTTACGAGCAGTACTTC
CDR3 protein: CASGSRTGISYEQYF

V gene: TRBV7-2
D gene: TRBD2
clone size: few
J gene: TRBJ2-1
CDR3 DNA: TGTGCCAGCAGCACAGGGCCTAGCGGGCCGAGGGGGCAGTTCTTC
CDR3 protein: CASSTGPSGPRGQFF

V gene: TRBV12-3/TRBV12-4
D gene: .
clone size: many
J gene: TRBJ2-2
CDR3 DNA: TGTGCCAGCAACTATCAGGGTCCCCGGAACACCGGGGAGCTGTTTTTT
CDR3 protein: CASNYQGPRNTGELFF

V gene: TRBV19
D gene: .
clone size: .
J gene: TRBJ2-7
CDR3 DNA: TGTGCCAGTAGTCAAATGGACTCGTCAAGCTACGAGCAGTACTTC
CDR3 protein: CASSQMDSSSYEQYF

V gene: TRBV5-6
D gene: TRBD2
clone size: .
J gene: TRBJ2-7
CDR3 DNA: TGTGCCAGCAGCTTGGGGGCTAGCGGGAAATACGAGCAGTACTTC
CDR3 protein: CASSLGASGKYEQYF

V gene: TRBV6-2/TRBV6-3
D gene: .
clone size: .
J gene: TRBJ2-7
CDR3 DNA: TGTGCCAGCAGTTACGAAACTGGGGGCTACGAGCAGTACTTC
CDR3 protein: CASSYETGGYEQYF

V gene: TRBV10-3
D gene: .
clone size: few
J gene: TRBJ2-3
CDR3 DNA: TGTGCCATCAGTGAGTCGGCCGGGGAGCGGCAAAGCACAGATACGCAGTATTTT
CDR3 protein: CAISESAGERQSTDTQYF

V gene: TRBV5-1
D gene: .
clone size: many
J gene: TRBJ2-5
CDR3 DNA: TGTGCCAGCAGCTTATCAGGGGCAGAGACCCAGTACTTC
CDR3 protein: CASSLSGAETQYF

V gene: TRBV14
D gene: TRBD2
clone size: few
J gene: TRBJ2-3
CDR3 DNA: TGTGCCAGCAGCCAAGATTCGGGAGCGGGAGTCATAACAGATACGCAGTATTTT
CDR3 protein: CASSQDSGAGVITDTQYF

V gene: TRBV2
D gene: TRBD2
clone size: .
J gene: TRBJ2-1
CDR3 DNA: TGTGCCAGCATGGGACTAGCGGGAAATGAGCAGTTCTTC
CDR3 protein: CASMGLAGNEQFF

V gene: TRBV28
D gene: TRBD1
clone size: .
J gene: TRBJ1-2
CDR3 DNA: TGTGCCAGCAGTTCGCCCGGGACAGGGCATTTGAAAGGCTACACCTTC
CDR3 protein: CASSSPGTGHLKGYTF

V gene: TRBV5-5
D gene: .
clone size: .
J gene: TRBJ1-1
CDR3 DNA: TGTGCCAGCAGCTTGTCTCATGGCAGCCTGAACACTGAAGCTTTCTTT
CDR3 protein: CASSLSHGSLNTEAFF

V gene: TRBV20-1
D gene: .
clone size: .
J gene: TRBJ2-2
CDR3 DNA: TGCAGTGCAGAGCCAGGAATCTATCCCGGGGAGCTGTTTTTT
CDR3 protein: CSAEPGIYPGELFF

V gene: TRBV7-9
D gene: .
clone size: .
J gene: TRBJ1-5
CDR3 DNA: TGTGCCAGCAGCTTAGGGGAATGGGGGTGGAATCAGCCCCATCATTTT
CDR3 protein: CASSLGEWGWNQPHHF

V gene: TRBV7-8
D gene: TRBD2
clone size: .
J gene: TRBJ2-1
CDR3 DNA: TGTGCCAGCAGCTTGAGGAATCCGGGACTAGTTTACAATGAGCAGTTCTTC
CDR3 protein: CASSLRNPGLVYNEQFF

V gene: TRBV25-1
D gene: .
clone size: .
J gene: TRBJ1-2
CDR3 DNA: TGTGCCAGCAGTGGTCTAGGGGCAGGGAAGGGCTACACCTTC
CDR3 protein: CASSGLGAGKGYTF

V gene: TRBV5-3
D gene: TRBD1
clone size: .
J gene: TRBJ1-5
CDR3 DNA: TGTGCCAGCAGCTCAAGGACAGGGGGGAGTGGTCAGCCCCAGCATTTT
CDR3 protein: CASSSRTGGSGQPQHF

V gene: TRBV20-1
D gene: TRBD2
clone size: few
J gene: TRBJ2-5
CDR3 DNA: TGCAGTGCAACTCCGGGACTATTAGAAGAGACCCAGTACTTC
CDR3 protein: CSATPGLLEETQYF

V gene: TRBV28
D gene: TRBD2
clone size: .
J gene: TRBJ2-7
CDR3 DNA: TGTGCCAGCAGTCTACCGGGACTAGCGGGAGAGGGGGGTAGGTACGAGCAGTACTTC
CDR3 protein: CASSLPGLAGEGGRYEQYF

V gene: TRBV5-4
D gene: .
clone size: .
J gene: TRBJ2-1
CDR3 DNA: TGTGCCAGCAGCTTTGGGCACGCGGAGTGGGAGCAGTTCTTC
CDR3 protein: CASSFGHAEWEQFF